The TCR beta chain under discussion was sequenced for a study of CD8+CD57+ T cells in acquired aplastic anemia. The overall study: An average of 3.2 ug of DNA was obtained from sorted CD4+ and CD8+ cells. General observations from the study: Patients and healthy controls showed no significant CD8+ Simpson's diversity difference. Overlapping CD8+ CDR3 repertoires of patients and controls contained twenty-nine shared sequences.

CDR3 and TCR beta VDJ profiling relied on genomic DNA as the template. TCRdb redid the calling of the reads with MiXCR, one entry per CDR3 protein. This repertoire shows approximately 270,000 distinct CDR3 sequences, around 60% found once; its top ten account for roughly 8%. Germline V lookup: CDR1 SNHLY, CDR2 FYNNEI. This CDR3 has 14 residues. The ends were cut back, 4 bases at V and 4 bases at J, with 13 bases in the middle. Note on this clonotype: Its antigen is undetermined.

Sequencing was performed on sorted CD4+, CD8+, or CD8+CD57+ T cells (not recorded which) from PBMCs. The V gene is TRBV2, the J gene TRBJ1-2; D not resolved. This clonotype originated in a human donor with severe aplastic anemia or a healthy control (not recorded which). This chain's CDR3 is CASSVYNRGYGYTF. The DNA for the CDR3 is TGTGCCAGCAGTGTTTACAACCGGGGCTATGGCTACACCTTC.